These 32 T cell receptor beta chains were sequenced from one sample in a study of OX40 agonist ivuxolimab in advanced cancers. Some clones are missing from TCRdb's copy, which holds only in-frame ones; the method was immunoSEQ multiplex PCR. The sample records around 100,000 clones, about nine tenths being singletons. This sample comprised CD4+ or CD8+ T cells sorted from blood, obtained in a trial of the OX40 agonist ivuxolimab. Receptor source: an adult with an advanced solid tumor such as melanoma, head and neck, liver or kidney cancer.

The chain links TRBV6-5 to TRBJ2-3; 8 bases agree with TRBD1. The CDR3 has 14 residues. Per germline, CDR1 MNHEY and CDR2 SVGAGI. The V gene end was trimmed by 7 bases and the J gene end by 6 bases; junction bases not matched to a gene: 9. This CDR3 is CASNAQGAGDTQYF. CDR3 in DNA: TGTGCCAGCAATGCCCAGGGGGCTGGGGATACGCAGTATTTT.

Written as DNA, the CDR3 is TGTGCCAGCGAGGGGACAGGGGCGAACTATGGCTACACCTTC. It codes for CASEGTGANYGYTF. This chain links TRBV9 with TRBJ1-2; 10 bases fit TRBD1. The V and J ends lost 7 bases and 2 bases, in that order; junction bases with no gene match: 5. The CDR3 extends over 14 amino acids. CDR1 SGDLS and CDR2 YYNGEE come from the germline V gene. Using reference TRBV9 and TRBJ1-2 for the parts outside the CDR3, the full variable domain is DSGVTQTPKHLITATGQRVTLRCSPRSGDLSVYWYQQSLDQGLQFLIQYYNGEERAKGNILERFSAQQFPDLHSELNLSSLELGDSALYFCASEGTGANYGYTFGSGTRLTVV.

The chain couples TRBV2 to TRBJ2-7, with no clear D. This CDR3 has 11 residues. Trimming cost V 6 bases and J 7 bases, with 10 bases left between them. CDR1 and CDR2 (germline): SNHLY, FYNNEI. CDR3 loop: CASRDLWEQYF. CDR3 DNA sequence: TGTGCCAGCAGGGATCTGTGGGAGCAGTACTTC.

The V call is TRBV30, the J call TRBJ2-2; D is undetermined. The CDR3 is made up of 15 amino acids. CDR1 is GTSNPN and CDR2 is SVGIG in the germline V gene (reference sequence). V gave up 0 bases and J gave up 5 bases, with 13 bases separating them. In DNA form, the CDR3 reads TGTGCCTGGAGTGTTAAGGCGGTACCTACCGGGGAGCTGTTTTTT. This gives the protein CAWSVKAVPTGELFF. The complete variable domain, with remaining parts taken from reference TRBV30 and TRBJ2-2, reads SQTIHQWPATLVQPVGSPLSLECTVEGTSNPNLYWYRQAAGRGLQLLFYSVGIGQISSEVPQNLSASRPQDRQFILSSKKLLLSDSGFYLCAWSVKAVPTGELFFGEGSRLTVL.

V and J are TRBV7-9 and TRBJ2-7, with 8 bases lining up with TRBD1. This CDR3 comprises 15 residues. V trimming: 5 bases; J trimming: 7 bases; junction bases outside the gene matches: 13. The V gene's germline CDR1 is SEHNR and CDR2 FQNEAQ (reference sequence). CDR3 in amino acids: CASSPATGAIGEQYF. CDR3 bases: TGTGCCAGCAGCCCAGCGACAGGGGCTATAGGTGAGCAGTACTTC.

CDR3 sequence reads: CASSIRGTGDEQFF. CDR3 in DNA: TGTGCCAGTAGTATCAGGGGGACAGGCGATGAGCAGTTCTTC. The J gene is TRBJ2-1, the V gene TRBV19; 8 bases fit TRBD1. The CDR3 runs to 14 residues. J lost 8 bases, V lost 3 bases, and 6 bases had no gene match. Per the germline V gene, CDR1 is LNHDA and CDR2 is SQIVND (reference sequence). Using reference TRBV19 and TRBJ2-1 for the parts outside the CDR3, the full variable domain is DGGITQSPKYLFRKEGQNVTLSCEQNLNHDAMYWYRQDPGQGLRLIYYSQIVNDFQKGDIAEGYSVSREKKESFPLTVTSAQKNPTAFYLCASSIRGTGDEQFFGPGTRLTVL.

The chain is built from TRBV5-1 and TRBJ1-1; unclear D gene. Looked up from germline, CDR1 is SGHRS and CDR2 is YFSETQ. The CDR3 runs to 13 residues. Trimming removed 0 bases at V and 3 bases at J, with 6 bases between. Written as DNA, the CDR3 is TGCGCCAGCAGCTTGGTCTCCGACACTGAAGCTTTCTTT. This sequence encodes CASSLVSDTEAFF.

The J gene is TRBJ1-6, the V gene TRBV30, with no clear D. V shed 0 bases and J shed 5 bases, with 14 bases lying between them. CDR3 length: 16 residues. Germline CDR1 is GTSNPN and CDR2 is SVGIG (reference sequence). CDR3 coding DNA: TGTGCCTGGAGTGTAGGGAGATTGGCGGATAATTCACCCCTCCACTTT. Protein product: CAWSVGRLADNSPLHF.

This clone showed up just a few times. The chain combines TRBV19 with TRBJ1-5; unclear D gene. Germline-derived CDR1 and CDR2 are LNHDA and SQIVND (reference sequence). Trimming removed 6 bases at V and 3 bases at J, with 12 bases between. This CDR3 is 14 amino acids long. The CDR3 loop reads CASRSPVPNQPQHF. The CDR3 DNA reads TGTGCCAGTAGGTCCCCGGTCCCCAATCAGCCCCAGCATTTT. Full variable domain (outside the CDR3, taken from reference TRBV19 and TRBJ1-5): DGGITQSPKYLFRKEGQNVTLSCEQNLNHDAMYWYRQDPGQGLRLIYYSQIVNDFQKGDIAEGYSVSREKKESFPLTVTSAQKNPTAFYLCASRSPVPNQPQHFGDGTRLSIL.

J is TRBJ2-2 and V is TRBV4-1; D gene unclear. This CDR3 is built from 16 residues. V lost 4 bases to trimming and J lost 1 base, with 13 bases between them. From germline, CDR1 is MGHRA and CDR2 YSYEKL. This chain's CDR3 is CASSRLQFRNTGELFF. The CDR3 DNA sequence: TGCGCCAGCAGCCGACTTCAGTTTCGGAACACCGGGGAGCTGTTTTTT.

This clone showed up just a few times. The gene calls are TRBV27 and TRBJ2-5, with D tentatively TRBD2 (7 bases). Germline V gene sequence: CDR1 MNHEY, CDR2 SMNVEV (reference sequence). With 3 bases removed from V and 7 bases from J, the gap between germline ends came to 18 bases. There are 15 residues in the CDR3. In DNA form, the CDR3 reads TGTGCCAGCAGTTTCGGGGGGCGCGTACGGGGGACCCAGTACTTC. Residues: CASSFGGRVRGTQYF.

This clone was counted a few times. For the CDR3, the DNA is TGTGCCTGGACGGACGCTTATGGCTACACCTTC. It is translated as CAWTDAYGYTF. The rearrangement joins TRBV30 to TRBJ1-2; no firm D call. CDR1 is GTSNPN, CDR2 SVGIG, per germline (reference sequence). V lost 4 bases, J lost 5 bases, and 8 bases lay in between. There are 11 residues in the CDR3.

This rearrangement joins TRBV9 to TRBJ1-5; D possibly corresponds to TRBD1 (6 bases). Germline CDR1 and CDR2: SGDLS and YYNGEE. The CDR3 contains 14 residues. Trimming took off 4 bases at V and 4 bases at J, with 12 bases between the two ends. This chain's CDR3 is CASSRGQGNQPQHF. DNA for the CDR3: TGTGCCAGCAGCCGGGGGCAGGGAAATCAGCCCCAGCATTTT.

The chain has TRBV19 and TRBJ1-5, with 8 bases matching TRBD1. V lost 9 bases to trimming and J lost 6 bases; unmatched junction nucleotides: 4. CDR3 length: 12 amino acids. The germline V gene has CDR1 LNHDA and CDR2 SQIVND (reference sequence). The CDR3 nucleotides read TGTGCCAGCGGACAGGGAGGTCAGCCCCAGCATTTT. The encoded protein is CASGQGGQPQHF.

The rearrangement links TRBV28 to TRBJ1-5; possibly TRBD1 for D (5 bases). CDR3 size: 16 residues. Germline assignment: CDR1 MDHEN and CDR2 SYDVKM. With 6 bases removed from V and 2 bases from J, the gap between germline ends came to 17 bases. The CDR3: CASSWPGGVGNQPQHF. CDR3 nucleotides: TGTGCCAGCAGCTGGCCAGGAGGGGTCGGCAATCAGCCCCAGCATTTT. The variable domain in full, with the rest retrieved from reference TRBV28 and TRBJ1-5, is DVKVTQSSRYLVKRTGEKVFLECVQDMDHENMFWYRQDPGLGLRLIYFSYDVKMKEKGDIPEGYSVSREKKERFSLILESASTNQTSMYLCASSWPGGVGNQPQHFGDGTRLSIL.

The chain links TRBV5-1 to TRBJ2-3; 9 bases line up with TRBD2. The trim removed 5 bases at V and 3 bases at J, leaving 7 bases unmatched. The CDR3 has 15 amino acids. The germline V gene has CDR1 SGHRS and CDR2 YFSETQ. The CDR3 nucleotides read TGCGCCAGCAGAGCGAGCGGGGGGTGGACAGATACGCAGTATTTT. Translation: CASRASGGWTDTQYF.

The genes are TRBV5-8 and TRBJ1-2, with 10 bases fitting TRBD1. Germline lookup yields CDR1 SGHTS and CDR2 YDEGEE. The CDR3 totals 16 residues. Trimming cost V 5 bases and J 0 bases; bases outside gene matches: 7. The DNA for the CDR3 is TGTGCCAGCAGACGGGACAGGGGTTCCCCTAACTATGGCTACACCTTC. Protein: CASRRDRGSPNYGYTF.

This CDR3 reads CASSLLGLAGDEQYF. DNA for the CDR3: TGTGCCAGCAGTCTCCTGGGACTAGCGGGGGATGAGCAGTACTTC. V gene TRBV9 combines with J gene TRBJ2-7, with 14 bases aligning to TRBD2. The germline gives CDR1 SGDLS, CDR2 YYNGEE. V was clipped by 5 bases and J by 7 bases; unmatched bases: 8. The CDR3 consists of 15 residues.

This chain uses TRBV5-1 with TRBJ2-1, with 8 bases that match TRBD2. CDR3 length: 18 amino acids. CDR1 is SGHRS, CDR2 YFSETQ, per germline. After removal of 4 bases from V and 5 bases from J, the junction contained 17 bases not matched to a gene. CDR3 loop: CASSTPIGREGPHNEQFF. The CDR3 nucleotides read TGCGCCAGCAGCACGCCGATAGGACGGGAGGGCCCTCACAATGAGCAGTTCTTC.

The chain uses TRBV11-2 and TRBJ2-2, with unresolved D. Germline-derived CDR1 and CDR2 are SGHAT and FQNNGV. The CDR3 covers 19 residues. V was clipped by 5 bases and J by 6 bases, with 28 bases between them. CDR3 in DNA: TGTGCCAGCAGCCCGTCTGGACGGCAGGCCGCCTCTTACCCCGGGGAGCTGTTTTTT. Translating it yields CASSPSGRQAASYPGELFF.

J is TRBJ1-2 and V is TRBV4-1; TRBD1 matches 9 bases. The germline CDR1 and CDR2 sequences are MGHRA and YSYEKL. V was clipped by 0 bases and J by 4 bases; unmatched bases: 3. The CDR3 runs to 15 residues. CDR3 sequence reads: CASSQEEGQGYGYTF. As DNA, the CDR3 is TGCGCCAGCAGCCAAGAAGAGGGACAGGGCTATGGCTACACCTTC.

The chain joins TRBV19 to TRBJ1-5, with D tentatively TRBD1 (5 bases). Per the germline V gene, CDR1 is LNHDA and CDR2 is SQIVND (reference sequence). Trimming pared 5 bases from V and 4 bases from J, leaving 9 bases between. CDR3 size: 13 residues. DNA of the CDR3: TGTGCCAGTAGTGAGGGGCAGAATCAGCCCCAGCATTTT. It yields the protein CASSEGQNQPQHF.

J is TRBJ1-2 and V is TRBV19, with a possible D match to TRBD1 (5 bases). CDR1 is LNHDA, CDR2 SQIVND, per germline (reference sequence). This CDR3 contains 15 residues. V gave up 6 bases and J gave up 3 bases, with 17 bases separating them. The CDR3 nucleotides are TGTGCCAGTAGATCTAGAGGGGCGCAGTACTATGGCTACACCTTC. Translated, it gives CASRSRGAQYYGYTF.

V is TRBV6-6 and J is TRBJ2-6; D not resolved. Trimming took off 7 bases at V and 0 bases at J, with 4 bases between the two ends. The CDR3 contains 13 residues. CDR1 and CDR2 from the germline V gene are MNHNY and SVGAGI (reference sequence). The CDR3 protein is CASMSSGANVLTF. In DNA form, the CDR3 reads TGTGCCAGCATGAGCTCTGGGGCCAACGTCCTGACTTTC.

This clone came up once. V and J are TRBV27 and TRBJ2-3; D ambiguous. Trimming cost V 5 bases and J 0 bases, with 6 bases left between them. CDR3 length: 13 residues. Germline CDR1 MNHEY, CDR2 SMNVEV (reference sequence). Here the CDR3 reads CASSHGSTDTQYF. CDR3 nucleotide sequence: TGTGCCAGCAGTCACGGTAGCACAGATACGCAGTATTTT.

The rearrangement joins TRBV19 to TRBJ1-5; TRBD1 agrees at 10 bases. J gave up 4 bases and V 4 bases, and 4 bases lay outside the gene matches. Looked up from germline, CDR1 is LNHDA and CDR2 is SQIVND (reference sequence). The CDR3 totals 15 residues. The CDR3, as DNA: TGTGCCAGTAGTAAGGACAGGGGGGGAAATCAGCCCCAGCATTTT. Protein product: CASSKDRGGNQPQHF.

The gene calls are TRBV5-6 and TRBJ2-1, with a possible D match to TRBD2 (6 bases). This CDR3 comprises 12 residues. The germline gives CDR1 SGHDT, CDR2 YYEEEE. The V and J ends lost 4 bases and 15 bases respectively, with 17 bases between them. CDR3 DNA sequence: TGTGCCAGCAGCCCTACCGGGACTTTATGGTTCTTC. Protein sequence: CASSPTGTLWFF.

The genes are TRBV19 and TRBJ1-1, with D perhaps TRBD1 (5 bases). CDR1 and CDR2 (germline): LNHDA, SQIVND (reference sequence). Trimming cost V 7 bases and J 6 bases, with 12 bases left between them. The CDR3 is 12 residues long. This CDR3 is CASNRPQAEAFF. The CDR3 region has the DNA TGTGCCAGTAACAGGCCCCAGGCTGAAGCTTTCTTT.

CDR3 nucleotide sequence: TGTGCCAGCAGTTACCCTCGGGCAGGGGTCCACGAGACCCAGTACTTC. Its translation is CASSYPRAGVHETQYF. The chain employs TRBV28 and TRBJ2-5; the D gene is possibly TRBD1 (6 bases). This CDR3 has 16 amino acids. Trimming stripped 4 bases from V and 5 bases from J, with 20 bases between. In germline, CDR1 is MDHEN, CDR2 SYDVKM.

This clone was observed once. The chain combines TRBV6-1 with TRBJ1-4; 7 positions match TRBD1. The CDR3 extends over 18 amino acids. Germline assignment: CDR1 MNHNS and CDR2 SASEGT. V lost 4 bases to trimming and J lost 6 bases; unmatched junction nucleotides: 17. The CDR3 reads CASSGPRQGTGRDEKLFF. CDR3 DNA: TGTGCCAGCAGTGGCCCGAGACAGGGAACGGGGCGTGATGAAAAACTGTTTTTT.

The chain employs TRBV4-1 and TRBJ2-1, with 12 nucleotides matching TRBD2. Germline assignment: CDR1 MGHRA and CDR2 YSYEKL. The length of the CDR3 is 17 residues. The V segment lost 4 bases and the J segment 6 bases; nucleotides outside the gene matches: 10. For the CDR3, the DNA is TGCGCCAGCAGCCGCTCTTGGACTAGCGGGATAAGCAATGAGCAGTTCTTC. It specifies CASSRSWTSGISNEQFF.

The J gene is TRBJ2-7, the V gene TRBV2; D is uncertain. From germline, CDR1 is SNHLY and CDR2 FYNNEI. V lost 3 bases and J 0 bases, leaving 12 bases between the germline ends. The CDR3 sequence is 15 residues long. CDR3 residues: CASSDVSTTSYEQYF. Written as DNA, the CDR3 is TGTGCCAGCAGTGATGTCTCTACGACCTCCTACGAGCAGTACTTC.